The next 30 T cell receptor beta chains were all read from a single sample in a study of blood T cell repertoires in COVID-19. Produced via immunoSEQ multiplex PCR; TCRdb's table is partial and in-frame only. Found here are approximately 93,000 clones, roughly 70% of them singletons; the top ten hold approximately 4.1%. Sequenced input: peripheral blood. Receptors originate from a man in his 70s with COVID-19, enrolled during active disease.

The chain recombines TRBV20-1 with TRBJ1-2; D remains unclear. The CDR3 runs to 11 residues. Between the trimmed V and J ends, which lost 2 bases and 3 bases, there was a span of 4 bases. Germline CDR1 reads DFQATT; CDR2 reads SNEGSKA (reference sequence). CDR3 residues: CSARLDYGYTF. The CDR3 DNA is TGCAGTGCTAGACTTGACTATGGCTACACCTTC.

This clone was counted between two and nine times. This chain uses TRBV7-3 with TRBJ2-1, with 10 positions matching TRBD2. The V segment lost 6 bases and the J segment 4 bases; nucleotides outside the gene matches: 6. The CDR3 covers 15 residues. The germline V gene encodes CDR1 SGHTA and CDR2 FQGTGA. DNA for the CDR3: TGTGCCAGCAGACTCACTAGCGGGACTTACAATGAGCAGTTCTTC. Its translation is CASRLTSGTYNEQFF. Combining the CDR3 with reference TRBV7-3 and TRBJ2-1 gives the whole variable domain GAGVSQTPSNKVTEKGKYVELRCDPISGHTALYWYRQSLGQGPEFLIYFQGTGAADDSGLPNDRFFAVRPEGSVSTLKIQRTERGDSAVYLCASRLTSGTYNEQFFGPGTRLTVL.

The genes are TRBV7-8 and TRBJ1-1; D unresolved. Looked up from germline, CDR1 is SGHVS and CDR2 is FQNEAQ. Deletions cut 3 bases from V and 1 base from J, with 12 bases between. CDR3 length: 15 residues. The CDR3 sequence is CASSLPRWSNTEAFF. CDR3 in DNA: TGTGCCAGCAGCTTGCCCCGGTGGTCGAACACTGAAGCTTTCTTT.

This chain joins TRBV7-2 and TRBJ2-3; D call uncertain. Germline CDR1 is SGHTA and CDR2 is FQGNSA. The CDR3 length is 13 residues. Trimming stripped 5 bases from V and 4 bases from J, with 10 bases between. CDR3 sequence: CASSPLPADTQYF. CDR3 nucleotides: TGTGCCAGCAGCCCCCTCCCCGCAGATACGCAGTATTTT.

This clone has a single count. The V and J genes are TRBV7-8 and TRBJ1-6; 7 nucleotides align to TRBD1. In germline, CDR1 is SGHVS, CDR2 FQNEAQ. Losses at the gene ends were 1 base for V and 9 bases for J; bases not matched to a gene: 6. The CDR3 sequence is 15 residues long. CDR3 DNA sequence: TGTGCCAGCAGCTTAGGACAGGGTAGGATTTCACCCCTCCACTTT. Protein sequence: CASSLGQGRISPLHF.

A single count supports this clone. This chain links TRBV7-9 with TRBJ2-3, with TRBD2 matching over 12 bases. After removal of 1 base from V and 4 bases from J, the junction contained 3 bases not matched to a gene. The CDR3 consists of 16 residues. In germline, CDR1 is SEHNR, CDR2 FQNEAQ (reference sequence). Here the CDR3 reads CASSLGLAGAPDTQYF. CDR3 DNA: TGTGCCAGCAGCTTAGGACTAGCGGGAGCTCCAGATACGCAGTATTTT.

This chain joins TRBV27 and TRBJ1-5; D might be TRBD1 (5 bases). V lost 2 bases to trimming and J lost 4 bases, with 6 bases between them. The CDR3 consists of 13 residues. From germline, CDR1 is MNHEY and CDR2 SMNVEV (reference sequence). CDR3 amino acids: CASSLGANQPQHF. CDR3 coding DNA: TGTGCCAGCAGTTTAGGGGCGAATCAGCCCCAGCATTTT.

The V gene is TRBV19, the J gene TRBJ1-5; TRBD1 matches 8 bases. The junction had 13 bases not matched to a gene; V was cut back by 0 bases and J by 9 bases. The CDR3 is made up of 17 amino acids. Germline CDR1 and CDR2: LNHDA and SQIVND (reference sequence). CDR3 in DNA: TGTGCCAGTAGTATAGATTTGGACAGGGCAAGATTCTCGCCCCAGCATTTT. Translated: CASSIDLDRARFSPQHF.

This chain uses TRBV6-6 with TRBJ2-1, with TRBD2 matching over 9 bases. Trimming at V came to 5 bases and at J to 2 bases, leaving 4 bases not matched to a gene. Germline V CDR1 and CDR2: MNHNY, SVGAGI (reference sequence). CDR3 size: 15 residues. CDR3 residues: CASSPGLAPYNEQFF. CDR3 coding DNA: TGTGCCAGCAGTCCGGGACTAGCTCCCTACAATGAGCAGTTCTTC.

The chain carries TRBV5-6 and TRBJ2-7, with D perhaps matching TRBD2 (5 bases). There are 14 residues in the CDR3. Trimming shortened V by 4 bases and J by 0 bases, and 11 bases separated the two germline ends. Germline CDR1 and CDR2: SGHDT and YYEEEE. CDR3 sequence reads: CASSADFSSYEQYF. The CDR3 DNA follows: TGTGCCAGCAGCGCGGACTTTAGCTCCTACGAGCAGTACTTC.

This chain connects TRBV5-1 to TRBJ1-5; 8 bases are shared with TRBD1. The CDR3 is 14 amino acids. The germline CDR1 and CDR2 sequences are SGHRS and YFSETQ. V was clipped by 3 bases and J by 7 bases; unmatched bases: 6. CDR3 coding DNA: TGCGCCAGCAGCTCCGGACAGGGCGGGCAGCCCCAGCATTTT. Translation: CASSSGQGGQPQHF. Full variable domain (remainder filled in from reference TRBV5-1 and TRBJ1-5): KAGVTQTPRYLIKTRGQQVTLSCSPISGHRSVSWYQQTPGQGLQFLFEYFSETQRNKGNFPGRFSGRQFSNSRSEMNVSTLELGDSALYLCASSSGQGGQPQHFGDGTRLSIL.

This clone was picked up one time. J is TRBJ1-4 and V is TRBV5-1; tentative D call: TRBD1 (5 bases). The CDR3 totals 16 residues. Trimming cost V 0 bases and J 5 bases, with 14 bases left between them. Germline V CDR1 and CDR2: SGHRS, YFSETQ. The CDR3 here is CASSLVGTGENEKLFF. For the CDR3, the DNA is TGCGCCAGCAGCTTGGTGGGCACAGGAGAGAATGAAAAACTGTTTTTT.

V is TRBV27 and J is TRBJ2-2; 7 nucleotides match TRBD2. The CDR3 covers 16 residues. Germline V gives CDR1 MNHEY, CDR2 SMNVEV (reference sequence). Trimming removed 0 bases from V and 4 bases from J; junction bases left unmatched: 5. In nucleotides, the CDR3 is TGTGCCAGCAGTTTATCCCCAGCGGGGACCACCGGGGAGCTGTTTTTT. Translation gives CASSLSPAGTTGELFF.

The count of this clone is one. This rearrangement joins TRBV16 to TRBJ1-2, with D uncertain. Germline V gene sequence: CDR1 KGHSY, CDR2 FQNENV. The CDR3 totals 15 residues. V was pared by 4 bases and J by 1 base, with 13 bases between. The CDR3 loop reads CASSLERRSNYGYTF. For the CDR3, the DNA is TGTGCCAGCAGCCTAGAAAGACGGAGTAACTATGGCTACACCTTC.

The genes are TRBV5-4 and TRBJ2-7; no clear D. Germline CDR1 and CDR2: SGHNT and YYREEE (reference sequence). V lost 0 bases and J lost 4, with 8 bases in between. The CDR3 length is 13 residues. In DNA, the CDR3 is TGTGCCAGCAGCTTGGGACACTCTTACGAGCAGTACTTC. Residues: CASSLGHSYEQYF.

The V gene is TRBV7-2, the J gene TRBJ2-7, with TRBD2 matching 9 bases. This CDR3 is 16 amino acids long. CDR1 and CDR2 (germline): SGHTA, FQGNSA. V lost 1 base to trimming and J lost 3 bases; unmatched junction nucleotides: 7. CDR3 residues: CASSLGPSGKGYEQYF. The CDR3 DNA reads as TGTGCCAGCAGCTTAGGTCCTAGCGGGAAAGGCTACGAGCAGTACTTC.

This sequence joins TRBV5-6 and TRBJ2-6; D might be TRBD1 (6 bases). V lost 2 bases to trimming and J lost 3 bases, with 9 bases between them. From germline, CDR1 is SGHDT and CDR2 YYEEEE. There are 15 residues in the CDR3. The chain's CDR3 is CASSLQGSGANVLTF. The CDR3 region has the DNA TGTGCCAGCAGCTTACAGGGAAGTGGGGCCAACGTCCTGACTTTC.

V is TRBV18 and J is TRBJ1-1, with D perhaps matching TRBD1 (5 bases). V lost 2 bases to trimming and J lost 1 base, with 8 bases between them. The CDR3 is 14 amino acids. Looked up from germline, CDR1 is KGHSH and CDR2 is LQKENI. CDR3 loop: CASSPRGRNTEAFF. The CDR3 region has the DNA TGTGCCAGCTCACCAAGGGGTCGGAACACTGAAGCTTTCTTT.

This clone was detected once. The chain uses TRBV6-5 and TRBJ2-2, with 10 bases identical to TRBD1. The CDR3 has 16 amino acids. J gave up 6 bases and V 0 bases, and 4 bases lay outside the gene matches. Germline CDR1 MNHEY, CDR2 SVGAGI. This chain's CDR3 is CASSYSRGQGSGELFF. The CDR3 DNA reads TGTGCCAGCAGTTACTCGAGGGGACAGGGGTCCGGGGAGCTGTTTTTT.

The chain carries TRBV24-1 and TRBJ2-7, with 14 bases aligning to TRBD2. Per the germline V gene, CDR1 is KGHDR and CDR2 is SFDVKD. The CDR3 runs 20 residues. V lost 5 bases and J lost 3; bases outside the gene matches: 17. Here the CDR3 DNA reads TGTGCCACCAGTGCCGCTCCAGGGACTAGCGGGAGTAGGGGGGTCTACGAGCAGTACTTC. It codes for CATSAAPGTSGSRGVYEQYF.

The rearrangement uses TRBV7-3 and TRBJ2-7, with 10 bases fitting TRBD1. Trimming took 5 bases from V and 6 from J; bases not matched to a gene: 7. CDR3 length: 14 amino acids. Looked up from germline, CDR1 is SGHTA and CDR2 is FQGTGA. The CDR3 DNA reads as TGTGCCAGCAGCACCGGGACAGGGGCTCGCGAGCAGTACTTC. As protein: CASSTGTGAREQYF.

The rearrangement links TRBV7-8 to TRBJ2-5; unclear D gene. The length of the CDR3 is 13 residues. Germline lookup yields CDR1 SGHVS and CDR2 FQNEAQ. V lost 5 bases to trimming and J lost 2 bases, with 9 bases between them. CDR3 nucleotide sequence: TGTGCCAGCAGCCGATTAGTACAAGAGACCCAGTACTTC. This sequence encodes CASSRLVQETQYF.

The gene calls are TRBV6-5 and TRBJ1-1; 7 nucleotides line up with TRBD1. Germline V CDR1 and CDR2: MNHEY, SVGAGI. V was pared by 6 bases and J by 1 base, with 5 bases of the junction left unmatched. The CDR3 is 14 amino acids. CDR3 residues: CASRPGQSNTEAFF. DNA of the CDR3: TGTGCCAGCAGGCCGGGACAGTCGAACACTGAAGCTTTCTTT.

This chain joins TRBV28 and TRBJ2-7; 8 nucleotides match TRBD1. CDR3 length: 15 residues. Trimming took 6 bases from V and 5 from J; bases not matched to a gene: 12. Germline CDR1 is MDHEN and CDR2 is SYDVKM. The CDR3 DNA follows: TGTGCCAGCAGCAGCCTCAGGGGGCGCTTCGACGAGCAGTACTTC. It is translated as CASSSLRGRFDEQYF.

This clone occurred a few times. This chain uses TRBV5-6 with TRBJ2-5; D ambiguous. The CDR3 totals 12 residues. V gave up 2 bases and J gave up 8 bases, with 10 bases separating them. From germline, CDR1 is SGHDT and CDR2 YYEEEE. CDR3 protein: CASSLAITTQYF. The CDR3 DNA reads as TGTGCCAGCAGCTTAGCTATTACCACCCAGTACTTC.

V gene TRBV2 combines with J gene TRBJ2-7, with 7 bases aligning to TRBD1. The germline CDR1 and CDR2 sequences are SNHLY and FYNNEI. The V segment lost 8 bases and the J segment 7 bases; nucleotides outside the gene matches: 14. This CDR3 comprises 14 residues. CDR3 bases: TGTGCCAGCGGAGGACAGGCGGCGGTTTGGGAGCAGTACTTC. Translating it yields CASGGQAAVWEQYF.

This chain joins TRBV7-2 and TRBJ1-6; maybe TRBD1 (5 bases). V lost 2 bases and J lost 1, with 6 bases in between. Germline lookup yields CDR1 SGHTA and CDR2 FQGNSA. The CDR3 sequence is 15 residues long. The chain's CDR3 is CASSLRGSYNSPLHF. The CDR3, as DNA: TGTGCCAGCAGCTTAAGGGGTTCCTATAATTCACCCCTCCACTTT.

The chain carries TRBV10-3 and TRBJ1-2, with TRBD1 matching over 8 bases. Germline values: CDR1 ENHRY, CDR2 SYGVKD. V lost 8 bases, J lost 7 bases, and 6 bases stayed unmatched. The CDR3 has 12 residues. DNA for the CDR3: TGTGCCATCGAACAGGGGGTCGGTGGCTACACCTTC. Residues: CAIEQGVGGYTF.

J is TRBJ1-5 and V is TRBV29-1; 9 nucleotides line up with TRBD1. The germline gives CDR1 SQVTM, CDR2 ANQGSEA. The junction had 9 bases not matched to a gene; V was cut back by 6 bases and J by 9 bases. This CDR3 is 13 amino acids long. CDR3 residues: CSVAQGATRPQHF. For the CDR3, the DNA is TGCAGCGTAGCACAGGGGGCGACCCGGCCCCAGCATTTT.

CDR3 sequence reads: CASSLIPGTDYEQYF. The CDR3 nucleotides are TGTGCCAGCAGCCTAATTCCCGGGACAGACTACGAGCAGTACTTC. The chain combines TRBV3-1 (or the pseudogene TRBV3-2) with TRBJ2-7; 7 nucleotides line up with TRBD1. CDR1 is LGHDT and CDR2 is YNNKEL in the germline V gene (reference sequence). The CDR3 is 15 residues long. The J segment lost 3 bases and the V segment lost 4 bases, leaving 9 bases of the junction unmatched.